The clone carrying this T cell receptor beta chain showed up many times. Its specificity is unknown. This entry is derived from a study of regulatory T cells in long-lasting Graves disease. The wider study: Over 5 years on antithyroid drugs plus positive TSH receptor antibodies marked Graves' disease as persistent.

Construction of TCR beta libraries relied on iRepertoire HTBI primers and on Arm-PCR targeting CDR3 regions. TCRdb called the multiplex PCR reads again in MiXCR, with one record for every CDR3 protein. The data contain around 400,000 distinct CDR3 sequences, about a quarter of them singletons. Study findings and constraints: Persistent cases favored TRBV28, TRBJ1-2 and TRBJ2-5. The study found lower TCR diversity in persistent Graves' patients than in newly diagnosed ones. The sample size was small, and this may have reduced accuracy.

Germline CDR1 and CDR2: MNHEY and SMNVEV (reference sequence). This CDR3 has 17 amino acids. Germline trimming cut 0 bases from V and 5 bases from J; bases unmatched to any gene: 11. Time point of the sample: persistent/refractory GD, antithyroid drugs over 5 years with positive TRAb. Researchers made the TCR library from RNA that was extracted from PBMCs. The TCR comes from a female donor with Graves disease. The specimen comprised peripheral blood mononuclear cells (PBMCs), sampled when the disease was refractory, from a patient treated with antithyroid drugs. The chain uses TRBV27 and TRBJ1-2, with 8 bases lining up with TRBD1. In nucleotides, the CDR3 is TGTGCCAGCAGTTTATCGGCCGGGGCAGGGGGCGCTTATGGCTACACCTTC. Amino acid sequence: CASSLSAGAGGAYGYTF.